This T cell receptor beta chain is drawn from a study of blood T cell repertoires in COVID-19. The wider study: Samples came from the United States, Italy and Spain, spanning acute and convalescent COVID-19.

The germline gives CDR1 MNHNY, CDR2 SVGAGI (reference sequence). Trimming took 2 bases from V and 5 from J, leaving 9 bases between them. The CDR3 loop spans 14 amino acids. Some clones are missing from TCRdb's copy, which holds only in-frame ones; the method was immunoSEQ multiplex PCR. The sample holds around 100,000 clones, approximately 90% seen once. The origin of this receptor is a man aged 50 or older in a cohort sampled during active COVID-19. The genes are TRBV6-6 and TRBJ2-2; D not certain. The specimen sequenced was peripheral blood. CDR3 sequence: CASSYLPRTGELFF. CDR3 sequence (DNA): TGTGCCAGCAGTTACCTCCCGCGGACCGGGGAGCTGTTTTTT.